These 2 T cell receptor beta chains were sequenced from one sample in a study of T cell responses to AZD1222 COVID-19 vaccine. Using immunoSEQ multiplex PCR, the repertoire was profiled, and TCRdb retains in-frame clones only, with some absent. The sample carries approximately 150,000 clones, 88% recorded once. Sequenced material: peripheral blood, taken on day 0 of MenACWY control vaccination. These receptors all stem from an adult in good health.

The chain recombines TRBV5-5 with TRBJ1-2; 7 bases are a match to TRBD1. Trimming at V came to 1 base and at J to 3 bases, leaving 6 bases not matched to a gene. The CDR3 is 15 amino acids. The germline CDR1 and CDR2 sequences are SGHKS and YYEKEE (reference sequence). The CDR3 spells CASSLLGQIYYGYTF. CDR3 in DNA: TGTGCCAGCAGCTTGTTGGGACAGATATACTATGGCTACACCTTC.

The CDR3 region is CASSQVFWETYNEQFF. CDR3 sequence (DNA): TGTGCCAGCAGCCAAGTTTTCTGGGAAACCTACAATGAGCAGTTCTTC. The chain recombines TRBV3-1 (or the pseudogene TRBV3-2) with TRBJ2-1; D gene uncertain. Germline V gives CDR1 LGHDT, CDR2 YNNKEL (reference sequence). V was trimmed by 1 base and J by 2 bases, leaving 12 bases between them. The CDR3 totals 16 residues.